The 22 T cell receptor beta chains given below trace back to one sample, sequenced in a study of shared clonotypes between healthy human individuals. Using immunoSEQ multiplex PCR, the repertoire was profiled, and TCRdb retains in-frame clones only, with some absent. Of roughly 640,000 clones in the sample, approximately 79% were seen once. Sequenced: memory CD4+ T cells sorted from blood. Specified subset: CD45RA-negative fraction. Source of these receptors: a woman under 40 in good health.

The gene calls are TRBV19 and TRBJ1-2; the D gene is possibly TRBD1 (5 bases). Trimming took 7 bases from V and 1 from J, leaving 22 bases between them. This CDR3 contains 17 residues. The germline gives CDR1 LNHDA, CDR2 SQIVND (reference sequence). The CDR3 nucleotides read TGTGCCAGTATGGATTGGGTGGGGCGAAAGCTTAACTATGGCTACACCTTC. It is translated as CASMDWVGRKLNYGYTF.

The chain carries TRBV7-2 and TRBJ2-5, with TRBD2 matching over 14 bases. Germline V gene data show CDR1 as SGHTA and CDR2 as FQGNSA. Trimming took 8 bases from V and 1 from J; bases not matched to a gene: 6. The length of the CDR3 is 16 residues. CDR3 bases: TGTGCCAGCTTAGGGGGACTAGCGGGAGTCCAAGAGACCCAGTACTTC. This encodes CASLGGLAGVQETQYF. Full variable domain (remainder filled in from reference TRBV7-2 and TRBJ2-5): GAGVSQSPSNKVTEKGKDVELRCDPISGHTALYWYRQSLGQGLEFLIYFQGNSAPDKSGLPSDRFSAERTGGSVSTLTIQRTQQEDSAVYLCASLGGLAGVQETQYFGPGTRLLVL.

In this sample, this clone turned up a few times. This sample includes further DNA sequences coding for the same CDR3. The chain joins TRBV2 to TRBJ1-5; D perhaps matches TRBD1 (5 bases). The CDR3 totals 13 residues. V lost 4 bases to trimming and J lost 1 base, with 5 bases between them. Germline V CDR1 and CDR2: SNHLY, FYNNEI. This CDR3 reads CASSGQSNQPQHF. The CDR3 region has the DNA TGTGCCAGCAGTGGACAGAGCAATCAGCCCCAGCATTTT. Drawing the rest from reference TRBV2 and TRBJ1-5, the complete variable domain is EPEVTQTPSHQVTQMGQEVILRCVPISNHLYFYWYRQILGQKVEFLVSFYNNEISEKSEIFDDQFSVERPDGSNFTLKIRSTKLEDSAMYFCASSGQSNQPQHFGDGTRLSIL.

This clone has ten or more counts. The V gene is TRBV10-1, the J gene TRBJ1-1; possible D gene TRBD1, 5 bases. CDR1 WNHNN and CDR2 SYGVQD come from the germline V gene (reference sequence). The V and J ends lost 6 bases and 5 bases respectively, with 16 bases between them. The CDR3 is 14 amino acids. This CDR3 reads CASSRDSSGTEAFF. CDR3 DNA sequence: TGCGCCAGCAGCCGGGACTCGAGTGGGACTGAAGCTTTCTTT.

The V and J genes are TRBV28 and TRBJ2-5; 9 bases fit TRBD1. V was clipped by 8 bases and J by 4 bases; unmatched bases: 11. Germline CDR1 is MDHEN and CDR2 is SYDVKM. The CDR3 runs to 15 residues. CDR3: CASSTLGQGRETQYF. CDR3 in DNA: TGTGCCAGCTCGACTTTGGGACAGGGCAGAGAGACCCAGTACTTC.

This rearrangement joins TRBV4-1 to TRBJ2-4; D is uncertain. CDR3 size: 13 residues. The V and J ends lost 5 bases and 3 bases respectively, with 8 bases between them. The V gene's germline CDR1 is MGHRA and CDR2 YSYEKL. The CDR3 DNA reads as TGCGCCAGCAGCGGGGAATTCAAAAACATTCAGTACTTC. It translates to CASSGEFKNIQYF.

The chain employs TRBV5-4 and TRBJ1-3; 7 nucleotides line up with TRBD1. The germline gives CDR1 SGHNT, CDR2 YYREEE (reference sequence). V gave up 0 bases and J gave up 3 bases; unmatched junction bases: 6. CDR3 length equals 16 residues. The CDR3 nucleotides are TGTGCCAGCAGCTTGGACCTCAGGGGGAATGGAAACACCATATATTTT. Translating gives CASSLDLRGNGNTIYF.

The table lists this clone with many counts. The DNA for the CDR3 is TGTGCCAGCAGTTTAGGGGGACTAAACTATGGCTACACCTTC. Translating it yields CASSLGGLNYGYTF. V and J are TRBV6-5 and TRBJ1-2; D is perhaps TRBD1 (6 bases). Germline loops: CDR1 MNHEY, CDR2 SVGAGI. Trimming left V 4 bases short and J 2 bases short, with 11 bases between. The CDR3 contains 14 residues.

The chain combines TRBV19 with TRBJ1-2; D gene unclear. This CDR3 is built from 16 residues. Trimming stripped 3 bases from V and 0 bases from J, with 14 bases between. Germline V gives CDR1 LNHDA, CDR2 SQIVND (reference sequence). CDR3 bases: TGTGCCAGTAGTATGGGAAAAGGCCCCGCTAACTATGGCTACACCTTC. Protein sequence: CASSMGKGPANYGYTF.

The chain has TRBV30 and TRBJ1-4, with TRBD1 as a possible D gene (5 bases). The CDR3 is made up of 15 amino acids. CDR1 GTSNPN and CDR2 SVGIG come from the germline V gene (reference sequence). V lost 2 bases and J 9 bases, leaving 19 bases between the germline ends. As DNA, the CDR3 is TGTGCCTGGAGTCCCCCGAATGAGGGACGCAAAAAACTGTTTTTT. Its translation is CAWSPPNEGRKKLFF.

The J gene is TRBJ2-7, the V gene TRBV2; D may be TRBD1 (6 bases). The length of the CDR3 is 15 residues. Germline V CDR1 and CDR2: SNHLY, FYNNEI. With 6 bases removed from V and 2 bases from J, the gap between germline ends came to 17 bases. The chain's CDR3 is CASSRGGGATYEQYF. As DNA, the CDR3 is TGTGCCAGCAGCAGGGGCGGCGGAGCCACCTACGAGCAGTACTTC.

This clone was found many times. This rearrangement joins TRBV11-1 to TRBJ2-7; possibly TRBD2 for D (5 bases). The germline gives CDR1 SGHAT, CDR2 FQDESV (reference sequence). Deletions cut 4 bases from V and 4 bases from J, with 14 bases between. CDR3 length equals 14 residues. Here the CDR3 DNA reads TGTGCCAGCAGCTACCAACGGGATTCGTACGAGCAGTACTTC. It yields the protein CASSYQRDSYEQYF.

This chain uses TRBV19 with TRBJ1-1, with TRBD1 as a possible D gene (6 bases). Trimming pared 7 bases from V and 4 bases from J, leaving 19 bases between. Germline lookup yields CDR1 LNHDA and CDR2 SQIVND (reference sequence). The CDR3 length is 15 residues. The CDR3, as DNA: TGTGCCAGTACCTCAATGCGGGGGGCCCGCACTGAAGCTTTCTTT. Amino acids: CASTSMRGARTEAFF.

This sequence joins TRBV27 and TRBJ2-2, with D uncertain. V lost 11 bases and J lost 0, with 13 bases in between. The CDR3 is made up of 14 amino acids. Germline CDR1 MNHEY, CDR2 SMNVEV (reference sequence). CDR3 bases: TGTGCCGCCCGGGCTGGGACGAACACCGGGGAGCTGTTTTTT. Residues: CAARAGTNTGELFF.

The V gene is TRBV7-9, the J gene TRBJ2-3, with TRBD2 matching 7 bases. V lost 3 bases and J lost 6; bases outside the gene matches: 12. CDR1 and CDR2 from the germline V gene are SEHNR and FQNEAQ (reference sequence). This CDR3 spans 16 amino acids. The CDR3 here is CASSLGGLPGGDTQYF. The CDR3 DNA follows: TGTGCCAGCAGCTTGGGGGGACTACCTGGCGGGGATACGCAGTATTTT.

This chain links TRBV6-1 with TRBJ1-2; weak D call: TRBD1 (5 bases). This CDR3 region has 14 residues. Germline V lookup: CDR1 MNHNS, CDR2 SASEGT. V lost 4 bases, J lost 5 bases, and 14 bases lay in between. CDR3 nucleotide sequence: TGTGCCAGCAGTGCCTACGGGACGGAGTATGGCTACACCTTC. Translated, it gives CASSAYGTEYGYTF.

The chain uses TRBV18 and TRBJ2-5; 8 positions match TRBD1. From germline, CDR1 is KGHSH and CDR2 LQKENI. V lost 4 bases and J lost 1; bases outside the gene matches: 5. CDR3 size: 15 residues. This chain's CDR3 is CASSQTGTGQETQYF. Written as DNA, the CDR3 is TGTGCCAGCTCACAAACCGGGACAGGCCAAGAGACCCAGTACTTC.

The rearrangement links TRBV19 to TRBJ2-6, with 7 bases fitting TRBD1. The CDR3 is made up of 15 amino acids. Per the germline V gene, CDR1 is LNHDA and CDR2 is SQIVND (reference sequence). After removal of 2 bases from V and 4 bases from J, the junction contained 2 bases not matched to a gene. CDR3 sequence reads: CASSIQGVGANVLTF. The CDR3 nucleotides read TGTGCCAGTAGTATACAGGGGGTCGGGGCCAACGTCCTGACTTTC. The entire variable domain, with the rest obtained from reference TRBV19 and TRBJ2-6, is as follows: DGGITQSPKYLFRKEGQNVTLSCEQNLNHDAMYWYRQDPGQGLRLIYYSQIVNDFQKGDIAEGYSVSREKKESFPLTVTSAQKNPTAFYLCASSIQGVGANVLTFGAGSRLTVL.

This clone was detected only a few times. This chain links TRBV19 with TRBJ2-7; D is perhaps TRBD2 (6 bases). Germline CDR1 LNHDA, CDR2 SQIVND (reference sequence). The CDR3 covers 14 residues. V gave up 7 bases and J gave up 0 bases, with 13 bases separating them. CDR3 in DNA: TGTGCCAGTACCGCGGGCGGGAACTCCTACGAGCAGTACTTC. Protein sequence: CASTAGGNSYEQYF.

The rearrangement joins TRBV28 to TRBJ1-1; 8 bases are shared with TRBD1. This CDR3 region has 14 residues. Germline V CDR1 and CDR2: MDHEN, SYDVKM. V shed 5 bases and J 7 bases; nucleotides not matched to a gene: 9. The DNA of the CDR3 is TGTGCCAGCAGTCCGACCGGGACAGGTAATGAAGCTTTCTTT. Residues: CASSPTGTGNEAFF.

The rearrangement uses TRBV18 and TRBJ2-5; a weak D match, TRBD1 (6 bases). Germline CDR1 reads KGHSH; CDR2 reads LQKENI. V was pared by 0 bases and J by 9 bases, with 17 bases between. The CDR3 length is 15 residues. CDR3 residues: CASSPPNRDALAQYF. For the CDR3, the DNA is TGTGCCAGCTCACCACCGAACAGGGACGCTTTGGCCCAGTACTTC. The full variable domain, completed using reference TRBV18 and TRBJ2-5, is NAGVMQNPRHLVRRRGQEARLRCSPMKGHSHVYWYRQLPEEGLKFMVYLQKENIIDESGMPKERFSAEFPKEGPSILRIQQVVRGDSAAYFCASSPPNRDALAQYFGPGTRLLVL.

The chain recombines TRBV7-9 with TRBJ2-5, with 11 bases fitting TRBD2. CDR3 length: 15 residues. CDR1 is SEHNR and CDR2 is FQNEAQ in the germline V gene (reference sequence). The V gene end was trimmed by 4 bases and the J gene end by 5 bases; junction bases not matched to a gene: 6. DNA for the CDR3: TGTGCCAGCAGCTCAATAGCGGGAGGGCACGAGACCCAGTACTTC. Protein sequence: CASSSIAGGHETQYF. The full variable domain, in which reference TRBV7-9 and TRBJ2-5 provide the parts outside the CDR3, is DTGVSQNPRHKITKRGQNVTFRCDPISEHNRLYWYRQTLGQGPEFLTYFQNEAQLEKSRLLSDRFSAERPKGSFSTLEIQRTEQGDSAMYLCASSSIAGGHETQYFGPGTRLLVL.